The text below deals with one TCR beta chain. The V segment lost 0 bases and the J segment 2 bases; nucleotides outside the gene matches: 1. Germline-derived CDR1 and CDR2 are MNHEY and SVGAGI. The CDR3 is 15 residues long. This sample is drawn from a study of OX40 agonist ivuxolimab in advanced cancers. The repertoire was sequenced with immunoSEQ multiplex PCR; TCRdb's copy has only in-frame clones and lacks some. The table lists approximately 67,000 clones, under 85% of them singletons. This chain links TRBV6-5 with TRBJ2-3; 8 bases agree with TRBD1. The sample in question was CD4+ or CD8+ T cells sorted from blood, obtained in a trial of the OX40 agonist ivuxolimab. This TCR derives from an adult with an advanced solid tumor such as melanoma, head and neck, liver or kidney cancer. This chain's CDR3 is CASSYSTGVTDTQYF. The DNA of the CDR3 is TGTGCCAGCAGTTACTCGACAGGGGTCACAGATACGCAGTATTTT.